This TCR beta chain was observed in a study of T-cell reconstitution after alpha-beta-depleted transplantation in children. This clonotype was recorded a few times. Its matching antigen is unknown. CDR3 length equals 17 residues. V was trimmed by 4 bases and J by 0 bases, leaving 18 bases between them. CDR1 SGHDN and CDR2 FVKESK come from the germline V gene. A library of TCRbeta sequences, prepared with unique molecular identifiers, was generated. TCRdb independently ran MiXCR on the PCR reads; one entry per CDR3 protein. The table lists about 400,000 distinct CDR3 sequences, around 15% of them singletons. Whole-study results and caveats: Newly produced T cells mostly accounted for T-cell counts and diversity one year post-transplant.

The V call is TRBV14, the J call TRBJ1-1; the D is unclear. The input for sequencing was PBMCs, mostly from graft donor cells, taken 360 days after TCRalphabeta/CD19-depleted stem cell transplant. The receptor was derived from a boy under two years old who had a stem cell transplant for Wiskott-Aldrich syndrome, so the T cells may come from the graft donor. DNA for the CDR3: TGTGCCAGCAGCCGGTCCCATGGGGTCCCATTGAACACTGAAGCTTTCTTT. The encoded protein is CASSRSHGVPLNTEAFF.